This T cell receptor (beta chain) came from a study of cytomegalovirus exposure and HLA in healthy donors (TCRdb year 2017). Notes on the research overall: According to an earlier analysis of a few hundred of the donors, 150 million to 200 million T cells yielded approximately 120 million unique TCR beta sequences and 276 Gb of sequence data. An early release that covered approximately 600 HLA-typed donors contained around 300 gigabases of sequencing data and about 93 million unique TCR sequences. In a later analysis, previously published TCR beta repertoires from 666 donors were re-analyzed and high-resolution HLA genotyping was added so that TCR occurrence patterns could be studied. Every discovery cohort repertoire had been produced on one sequencing platform. A later genetic analysis used genome-wide SNP genotypes for about 55% of the 666 donors, treating that subset as a discovery cohort. An earlier analysis of 500 to 650 of the donors applied high-throughput TCR beta sequencing to assess whether each TCR beta V gene segment acted as functional or pseudogenic. Among some 400 genotyped donors of the cohort, an average of approximately 240,000 unique TCR beta nucleotide sequences was sequenced per donor, of which 15% to 20% were non-productive. Rather than using new phenotypic data, the later analysis identified candidate immune exposures from TCR beta sequences and from how often those sequences occurred across donors. Besides the first cohort of hundreds of subjects, a separate validation cohort made up of 120 different subjects was used. Four or five DR-DQ haplotypes were treated as single units for association and clustering because of strong linkage in the cohort. Typing coverage differed by locus: A, B, C, DRB1 and DQB1 were typed in roughly 620-630 donors, DQA1 in 522, DPA1 in around 610, and DPB1 in 400 to 490. Donor age, sex, ethnicity and CMV serostatus were compiled together with the repertoire data. The study was designed to test whether signatures of past pathogen exposure could be identified by cataloging public T cell receptors. Class I and class II HLA loci were covered by the typing at four-digit resolution. The study used immunosequencing to profile the T cell repertoires of approximately 650 subjects and linked those repertoires to cytomegalovirus serostatus. To predict cytomegalovirus infection status, the study combined high-throughput TCR immunosequencing, statistical association of individual TCRs with disease status, and machine learning. The genetic ancestry cluster associated with self-reported Caucasian donors included around 76% of the approximately 400 genotyped donors. General findings and caveats noted by the study authors: In vitro tests confirmed that three of the cytomegalovirus-associated TCR beta chains recognize cytomegalovirus antigens. The classifier was reported to diagnose cytomegalovirus status with high specificity and sensitivity in both the original and validation cohorts. According to a later analysis, TCR association rates differed among HLA loci, with DRB1 alleles showing the most associated TCRs and HLA-C alleles showing the fewest. At a false discovery rate of 0.05, a later analysis linked under 20,000 TCR beta sequences to specific HLA alleles. In a later analysis, HLA-associated TCR beta chains showed more clonal expansion and lower generation probabilities than non-associated chains that were equally common. V-gene and J-gene trimming of TCR beta chains was associated with a missense DCLRE1C variant in a later genetic analysis, and the association was replicated in an independent cohort. According to the authors, the approach could potentially be generalized to other disease states and immunological phenotypes. Presence/absence analyses assumed roughly uniform sequencing depth across donors, an assumption that may not hold. Approximately 16 rarely observed V segments, including chromosome 9 orphons, were excluded from the earlier analysis of several hundred of the donors because counts were too low. Assigning TCR associations to individual alleles was difficult when HLA alleles, especially DR and DQ, strongly co-occurred. Broadly in line with IMGT annotations, most TCR beta V segments showed up in productive rearrangements about 90% or about 30% of the time in an earlier analysis of several hundred of the donors. This cohort had only TCR beta chains sequenced, and the lack of alpha or paired-chain data limited which features could be detected. Linkage disequilibrium might explain the correlated functional status among segregating V segments, but an unknown experimental factor could not be ruled out. The sequencing pipeline was judged likely to have produced a cluster of highly shared sequence variants as a technical artifact. Across donors, most TCR sequences were observed very rarely, whereas some public TCRs were present in many individuals. According to a later analysis, most CMV-associated TCR beta chains appeared to be HLA-restricted, and the HLA associations seemed to be driven largely by CMV exposure. A total of roughly 160 TCR beta chains were listed by the study as associated with cytomegalovirus. According to a later genetic analysis, donors in an Asian-associated ancestry cluster had fewer N-insertions in productive TCRs than the roughly 660-donor mean. In a later analysis, several top co-occurrence clusters were reported to appear linked to parvovirus B19, influenza, CMV and Epstein-Barr virus. Because some donors lacked HLA typing at each locus, the association tests relied only on the typed subset. A further reported finding was that TCR beta sequences accurately predicted the HLA-A and HLA-B alleles for most subjects in the first cohort. Immune exposure information for the cohort was limited to CMV serostatus. The 87-base-pair reads could not distinguish some IMGT-functional V segments, including TRBV6-2 and TRBV6-3, so those segments were excluded.

The CDR3 runs 14 residues from the cysteine to the phenylalanine. Only the CDR3 portion is preserved as DNA: 42 bases, with reading frame beginning at the first base. The germline V gene supplies CDR1 SGHVS and CDR2 FNYEAQ. From V the trimming removes 0 bases and from J it removes 7 bases, while the gene matches leave 3 bases of the junction unaccounted for. Remarks on this clone: No antigen is known for it. Per-base qualities were not stored, and no clone one base away is much larger.

The cohort comprised around 700 healthy bone marrow donors. At the time of sampling, all cohort members were nominally healthy, though unrecorded immune exposures were likely present. The donor tested CMV seronegative, placing the donor among the 300 to 450 seronegative members of the cohort. Each donor provided a peripheral blood sample, and peripheral blood mononuclear cells were used for TCR beta sequencing. Genomic DNA was extracted from the blood cell samples with the Qiagen DNeasy Blood Extraction Kit. The library was produced with the immunoSEQ multiplex PCR assay. A mixture of 60 forward primers for TCR Vbeta segments and 13 reverse primers for TCR Jbeta segments was used in the multiplex PCR. The CDR3 region of rearranged TCR beta genes was amplified from genomic DNA by a multiplex PCR assay. The amplified TCR beta libraries were sequenced on the Illumina HiSeq System as 87-base-pair reads. The authors' analysis ran thus. A later analysis tallied approximately 87 million unique TCR beta chains across the 600 to 700 repertoires, and about 10 million of those chains were shared by two or more donors. To remove PCR and sequencing errors, raw reads were error-corrected and collapsed into unique sequences using a nearest-neighbor algorithm that merged closely related sequences. V, D and J gene segments were assigned by aligning CDR3 sequences to IMGT reference sequences. For a sequence to be retained, a match of at least six nucleotides was required to both a V gene segment and a J gene segment. A rearrangement counted as productive if the CDR3 had no stop codons and remained in frame with V and J, and every other rearrangement counted as non-productive. Following IMGT convention, CDR3 was defined as the stretch from the second conserved V-encoded cysteine up to the conserved J-encoded phenylalanine. Sequences without an unambiguous match to a single V gene segment were excluded from the earlier analysis of several hundred of the donors. In an earlier analysis of several hundred of the donors, V segments were called functional above 56.7% productive rearrangements and were called segregating when the between-donor standard deviation exceeded 5%. A statistical classification framework was built for diagnosing cytomegalovirus status from the catalog of TCR beta chain sequences. V and J gene assignment, in a later analysis, came from comparing TCR nucleotide sequences with IMGT/GENE-DB human TR gene sequences. Using the TCRdist pipeline, a later analysis assigned CDR3 sequences along with most-parsimonious VDJ recombination scenarios. In a later analysis, every TCR beta chain was defined by the combination of its CDR3 amino acid sequence and its V-gene family, and reads without a unique V-gene family were dropped. As a way to deal with suspected cross-contamination and a sequencing artifact, a later analysis dropped 450 to 600 nucleotide sequences that were highly shared and had low generation probability. A later analysis calculated a clonal expansion index for each public chain from normalized within-repertoire ranks of inferred template counts. A later analysis computed generation probabilities with a VDJ recombination model fitted to out-of-frame rearrangements, and checked the results against IGoR. Hypergeometric tests were used in a later analysis to score TCR-TCR, TCR-HLA and TCR-CMV co-occurrence, with a repertoire-size bias correction applied to the TCR pairs. In a later analysis, false discovery rates were estimated by permuting HLA or CMV assignments 20 times. A later analysis grouped co-occurring TCRs with DBSCAN, adding TCRdist sequence similarity when clustering within HLA-allele-positive subsets. Co-occurrence clustering excluded repertoires with fewer than 30,000 or more than 120,000 public chains, plus five with anomalous nucleotide sharing. Here the immuneACCESS table is served through TCRdb, limited to in-frame sequences with V and J called. Missing clones are a known gap in these copies; in checked studies unresolved V genes cover under half, and the rest lacks a known reason. V and J calls and clone size are those listed in that table; D and trimming were worked out from the DNA. This sample is represented by 210,000 or so clones; 75% to 80% of them were singletons. Clones ranked in the top ten supply around 1.8% of the sample.

The rearranged chain carries TRBV7-6 and TRBJ2-1; 7 nucleotides in the junction match TRBD2. The TCR was taken from a man between 18 and 35 years old in good health and CMV-seronegative. Specimen: PBMCs. The DNA reads TGTGCCAGCAGCTTAGCGCCCGGGGGGAATGAGCAGTTCTTC. This translates into CASSLAPGGNEQFF. Reference TRBV7-6 and TRBJ2-1 proteins supply the regions before and after the CDR3; the full variable domain is: GAGVSQSPRYKVTKRGQDVALRCDPISGHVSLYWYRQALGQGPEFLTYFNYEAQQDKSGLPNDRFSAERPEGSISTLTIQRTEQRDSAMYRCASSLAPGGNEQFFGPGTRLTVL.